This T cell receptor beta chain was identified during a study of T cell repertoires in cytomegalovirus infection. For this clonotype: Its antigen is undetermined.

TCRdb re-called the reads through MiXCR, storing one row per CDR3 protein. Of 900,000 to 950,000 distinct CDR3 sequences listed, 31% are singletons. The CDR3 runs 16 residues. V lost 6 bases and J 0 bases, leaving 17 bases between the germline ends. The chain uses TRBV12-3 or TRBV12-4 and TRBJ1-1; D remains unclear. The receptor was derived from a human donor in good health (CMV status not recorded). Some clones in this sample may be carry-over from other donors' samples. Sequences were derived from cultured CD8+ T cells from PBMCs, sampled from culture after CMV antigen stimulation. Written as DNA, the CDR3 is TGTGCCAGCAGCCGTCAGGCCCTGCGCATGAACACTGAAGCTTTCTTT. Protein: CASSRQALRMNTEAFF.